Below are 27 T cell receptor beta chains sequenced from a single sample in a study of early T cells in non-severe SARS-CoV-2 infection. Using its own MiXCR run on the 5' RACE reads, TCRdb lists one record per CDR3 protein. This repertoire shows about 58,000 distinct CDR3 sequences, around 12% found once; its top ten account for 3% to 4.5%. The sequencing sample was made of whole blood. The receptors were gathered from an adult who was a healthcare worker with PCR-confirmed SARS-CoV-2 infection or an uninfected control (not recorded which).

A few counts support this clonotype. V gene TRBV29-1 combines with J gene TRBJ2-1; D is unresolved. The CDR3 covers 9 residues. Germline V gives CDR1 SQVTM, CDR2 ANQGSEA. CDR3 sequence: CSLLHEQFF. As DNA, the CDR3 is TGCAGTCTGCTGCATGAGCAGTTCTTC.

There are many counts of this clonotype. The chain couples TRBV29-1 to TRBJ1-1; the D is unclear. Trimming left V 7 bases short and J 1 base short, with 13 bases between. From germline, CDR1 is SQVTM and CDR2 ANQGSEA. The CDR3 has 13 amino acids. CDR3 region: CSAARGGNTEAFF. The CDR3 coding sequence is TGCAGCGCAGCCCGGGGAGGGAACACTGAAGCTTTCTTT.

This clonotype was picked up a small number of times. The CDR3 protein is CASSRPASPGTSGGPYNEQFF. The CDR3 DNA sequence: TGTGCCAGCAGCCGACCCGCCAGCCCCGGGACTAGCGGGGGGCCCTACAATGAGCAGTTCTTC. The chain employs TRBV9 and TRBJ2-1, with 15 bases lining up with TRBD2. With V trimmed by 4 bases and J by 2 bases, 16 bases remained unmatched. The CDR3 has 21 residues. Germline values: CDR1 SGDLS, CDR2 YYNGEE. The full variable domain, completed using reference TRBV9 and TRBJ2-1, is DSGVTQTPKHLITATGQRVTLRCSPRSGDLSVYWYQQSLDQGLQFLIQYYNGEERAKGNILERFSAQQFPDLHSELNLSSLELGDSALYFCASSRPASPGTSGGPYNEQFFGPGTRLTVL.

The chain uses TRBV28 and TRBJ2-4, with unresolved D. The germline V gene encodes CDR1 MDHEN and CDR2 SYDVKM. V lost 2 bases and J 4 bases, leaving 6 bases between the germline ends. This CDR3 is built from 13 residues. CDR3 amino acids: CASSLTVKNIQYF. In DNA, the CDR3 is TGTGCCAGCAGTTTAACAGTTAAAAACATTCAGTACTTC.

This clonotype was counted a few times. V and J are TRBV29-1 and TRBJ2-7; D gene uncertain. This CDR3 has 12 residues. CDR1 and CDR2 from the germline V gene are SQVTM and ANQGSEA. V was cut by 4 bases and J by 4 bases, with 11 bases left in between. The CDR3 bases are TGCAGCGTTGTGACCGGTGGGTACGAGCAGTACTTC. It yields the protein CSVVTGGYEQYF.

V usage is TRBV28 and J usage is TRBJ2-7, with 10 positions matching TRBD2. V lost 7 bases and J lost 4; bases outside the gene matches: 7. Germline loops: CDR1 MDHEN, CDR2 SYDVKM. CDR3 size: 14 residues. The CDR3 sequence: CASKETSGRYEQYF. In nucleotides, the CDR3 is TGTGCCAGCAAAGAGACTAGCGGGCGATACGAGCAGTACTTC.

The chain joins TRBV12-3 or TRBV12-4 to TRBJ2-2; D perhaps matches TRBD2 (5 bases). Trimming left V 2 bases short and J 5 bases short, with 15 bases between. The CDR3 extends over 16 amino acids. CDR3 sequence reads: CASSLPHLGETGELFF. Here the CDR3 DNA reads TGTGCCAGCAGTTTACCCCACCTCGGGGAAACCGGGGAGCTGTTTTTT.

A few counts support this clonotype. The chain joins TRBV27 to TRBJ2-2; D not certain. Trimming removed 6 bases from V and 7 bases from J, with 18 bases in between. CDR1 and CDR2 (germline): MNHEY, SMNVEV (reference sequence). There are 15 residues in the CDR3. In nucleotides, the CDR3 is TGTGCCAGCAGCCCTGGGTCCGTCTTTGGCGGGGAGCTGTTTTTT. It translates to CASSPGSVFGGELFF.

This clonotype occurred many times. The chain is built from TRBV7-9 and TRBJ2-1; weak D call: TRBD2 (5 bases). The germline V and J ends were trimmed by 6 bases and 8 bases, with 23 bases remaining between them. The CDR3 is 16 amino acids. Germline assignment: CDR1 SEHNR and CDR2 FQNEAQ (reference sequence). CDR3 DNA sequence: TGTGCCAGCAGGGGCCAAGCGGACCACGTCTCGGATGAGCAGTTCTTC. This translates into CASRGQADHVSDEQFF.

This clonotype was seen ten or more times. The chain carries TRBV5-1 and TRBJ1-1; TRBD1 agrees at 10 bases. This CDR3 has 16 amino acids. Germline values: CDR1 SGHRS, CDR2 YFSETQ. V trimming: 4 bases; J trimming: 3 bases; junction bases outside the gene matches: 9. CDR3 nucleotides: TGCGCCAGCAGCCCGCGTCCCGGGACAGGGGACACTGAAGCTTTCTTT. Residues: CASSPRPGTGDTEAFF.

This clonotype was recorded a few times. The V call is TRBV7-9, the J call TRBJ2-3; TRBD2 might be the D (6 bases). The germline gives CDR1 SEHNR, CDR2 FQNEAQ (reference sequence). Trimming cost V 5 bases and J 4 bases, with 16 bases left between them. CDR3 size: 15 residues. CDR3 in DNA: TGTGCCAGCAGCCTCTCGTCCGGGAGCGCAGATACGCAGTATTTT. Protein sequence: CASSLSSGSADTQYF. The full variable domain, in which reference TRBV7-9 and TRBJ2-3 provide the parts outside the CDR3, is DTGVSQNPRHKITKRGQNVTFRCDPISEHNRLYWYRQTLGQGPEFLTYFQNEAQLEKSRLLSDRFSAERPKGSFSTLEIQRTEQGDSAMYLCASSLSSGSADTQYFGPGTRLTVL.

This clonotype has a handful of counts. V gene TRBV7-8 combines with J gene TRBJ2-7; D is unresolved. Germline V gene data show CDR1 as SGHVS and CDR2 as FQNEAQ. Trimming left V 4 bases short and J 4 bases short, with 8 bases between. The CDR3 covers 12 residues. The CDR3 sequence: CASSYDRYEQYF. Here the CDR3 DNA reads TGTGCCAGCAGCTACGACCGGTACGAGCAGTACTTC.

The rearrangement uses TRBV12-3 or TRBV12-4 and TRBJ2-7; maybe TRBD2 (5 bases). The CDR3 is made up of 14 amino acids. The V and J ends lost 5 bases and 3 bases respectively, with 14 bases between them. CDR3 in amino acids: CASSPPPGNYEQYF. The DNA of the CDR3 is TGTGCCAGCAGTCCCCCCCCCGGGAACTACGAGCAGTACTTC.

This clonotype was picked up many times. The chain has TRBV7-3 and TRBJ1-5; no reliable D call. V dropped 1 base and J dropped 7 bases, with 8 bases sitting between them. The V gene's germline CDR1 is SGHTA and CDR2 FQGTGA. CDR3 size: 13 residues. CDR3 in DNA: TGTGCCAGCAGCTTAAATAGGGAGCAGCCCCAGCATTTT. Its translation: CASSLNREQPQHF.

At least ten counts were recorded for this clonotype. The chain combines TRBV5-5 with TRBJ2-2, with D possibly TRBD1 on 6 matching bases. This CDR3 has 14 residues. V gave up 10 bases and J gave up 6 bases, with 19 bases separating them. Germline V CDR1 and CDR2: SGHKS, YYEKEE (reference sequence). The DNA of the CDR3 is TGTGCCGTCACCAGGGGTATCTCTCCCGGGGAGCTGTTTTTT. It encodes CAVTRGISPGELFF.

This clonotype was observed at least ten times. CDR3 nucleotide sequence: TGTGCCAGCAGCTTATTCCAGGCTGGAACCGGGGAGCTGTTTTTT. Translated, it gives CASSLFQAGTGELFF. The chain links TRBV7-9 to TRBJ2-2; the D is unclear. The CDR3 loop spans 15 amino acids. V dropped 2 bases and J dropped 5 bases, with 12 bases sitting between them. The germline gives CDR1 SEHNR, CDR2 FQNEAQ (reference sequence).

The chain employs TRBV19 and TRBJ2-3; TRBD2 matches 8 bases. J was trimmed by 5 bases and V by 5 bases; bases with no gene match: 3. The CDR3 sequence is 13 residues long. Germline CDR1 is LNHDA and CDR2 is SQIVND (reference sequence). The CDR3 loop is CASSQRERDTQYF. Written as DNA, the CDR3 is TGTGCCAGTAGTCAGCGGGAGCGAGATACGCAGTATTTT.

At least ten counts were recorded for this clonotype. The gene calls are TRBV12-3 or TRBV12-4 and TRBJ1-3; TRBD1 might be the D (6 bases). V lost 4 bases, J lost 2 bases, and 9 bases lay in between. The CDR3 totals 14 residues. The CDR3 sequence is CASSSTGTGNTIYF. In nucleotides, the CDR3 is TGTGCCAGCAGTTCAACAGGGACTGGAAACACCATATATTTT.

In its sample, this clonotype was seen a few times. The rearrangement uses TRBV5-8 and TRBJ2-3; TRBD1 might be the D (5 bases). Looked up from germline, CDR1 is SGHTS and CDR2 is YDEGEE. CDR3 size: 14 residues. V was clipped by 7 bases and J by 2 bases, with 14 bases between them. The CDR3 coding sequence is TGTGCCAGCCTGGGGCTGACTGTCACAGATACGCAGTATTTT. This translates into CASLGLTVTDTQYF.

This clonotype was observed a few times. The CDR3 DNA reads TGCAGTGCTTGCCACCCCCGACCCCCCCGGGATACGCAGTATTTT. Its translation is CSACHPRPPRDTQYF. The chain links TRBV20-1 to TRBJ2-3; D gene ambiguous. The V end was cut by 5 bases, the J end by 6 bases, with 21 bases between. The CDR3 is made up of 15 amino acids. The germline CDR1 and CDR2 sequences are DFQATT and SNEGSKA (reference sequence).

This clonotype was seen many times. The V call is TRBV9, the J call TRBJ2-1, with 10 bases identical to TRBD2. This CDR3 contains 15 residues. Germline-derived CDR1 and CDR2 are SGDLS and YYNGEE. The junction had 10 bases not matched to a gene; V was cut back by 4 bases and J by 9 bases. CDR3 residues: CASSPSSGSLGEQFF. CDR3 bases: TGTGCCAGCAGCCCATCTAGCGGGAGTCTGGGTGAGCAGTTCTTC.

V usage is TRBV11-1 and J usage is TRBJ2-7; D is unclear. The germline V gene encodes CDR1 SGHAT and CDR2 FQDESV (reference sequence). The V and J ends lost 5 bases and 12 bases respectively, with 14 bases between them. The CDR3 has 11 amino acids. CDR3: CASSQPRPPYF. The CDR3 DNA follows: TGTGCCAGCAGCCAGCCCCGGCCTCCGTACTTC.

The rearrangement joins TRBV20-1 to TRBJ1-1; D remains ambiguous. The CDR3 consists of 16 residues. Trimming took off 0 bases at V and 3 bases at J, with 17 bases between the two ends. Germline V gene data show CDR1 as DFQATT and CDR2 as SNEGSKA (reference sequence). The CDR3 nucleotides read TGCAGTGCTAGAGAGCTCGGGCCCCTTAGTGACACTGAAGCTTTCTTT. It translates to CSARELGPLSDTEAFF.

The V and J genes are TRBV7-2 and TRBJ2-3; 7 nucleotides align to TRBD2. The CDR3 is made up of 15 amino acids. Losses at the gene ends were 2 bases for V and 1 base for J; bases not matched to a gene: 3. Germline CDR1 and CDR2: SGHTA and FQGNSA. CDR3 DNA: TGTGCCAGCAGCTTATCCCTAGCGGGCACAGATACGCAGTATTTT. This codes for CASSLSLAGTDTQYF.

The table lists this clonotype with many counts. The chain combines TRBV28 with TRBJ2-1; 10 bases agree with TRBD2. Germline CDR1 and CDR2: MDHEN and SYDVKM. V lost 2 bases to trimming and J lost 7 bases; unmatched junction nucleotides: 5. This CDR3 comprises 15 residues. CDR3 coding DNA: TGTGCCAGCAGTTTACTAGCGGGAGAGGGAAATGAGCAGTTCTTC. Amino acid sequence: CASSLLAGEGNEQFF.

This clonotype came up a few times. CDR3 nucleotides: TGCAGTGCCCGACCGACTAGCTCCTACGAGCAGTACTTC. As protein: CSARPTSSYEQYF. V gene TRBV20-1 combines with J gene TRBJ2-7, with D possibly TRBD2 on 6 matching bases. The CDR3 totals 13 residues. Germline V gene sequence: CDR1 DFQATT, CDR2 SNEGSKA (reference sequence). Deletions cut 6 bases from V and 0 bases from J, with 12 bases between.

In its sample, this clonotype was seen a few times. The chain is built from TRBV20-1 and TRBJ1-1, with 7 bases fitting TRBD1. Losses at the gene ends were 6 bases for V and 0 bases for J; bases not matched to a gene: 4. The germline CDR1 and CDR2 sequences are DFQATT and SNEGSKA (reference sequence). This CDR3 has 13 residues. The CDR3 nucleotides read TGCAGTGCCGGGGGACAGCTGAACACTGAAGCTTTCTTT. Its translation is CSAGGQLNTEAFF.